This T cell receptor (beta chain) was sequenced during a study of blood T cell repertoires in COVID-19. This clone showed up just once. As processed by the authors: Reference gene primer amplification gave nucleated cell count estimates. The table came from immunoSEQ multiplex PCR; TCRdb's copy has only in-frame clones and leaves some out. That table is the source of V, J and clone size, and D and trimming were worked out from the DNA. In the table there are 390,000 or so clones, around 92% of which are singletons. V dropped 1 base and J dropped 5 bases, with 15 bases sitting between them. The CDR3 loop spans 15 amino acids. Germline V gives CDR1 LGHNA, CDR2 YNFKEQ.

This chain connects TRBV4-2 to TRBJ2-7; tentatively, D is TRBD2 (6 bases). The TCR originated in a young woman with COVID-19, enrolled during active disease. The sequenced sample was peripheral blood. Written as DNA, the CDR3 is TGTGCCAGCAGCCAAGTCGGTATGTCGGGGGACGAGCAGTACTTC. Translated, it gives CASSQVGMSGDEQYF.